This TCR beta chain was captured in a study of T cells after yellow fever vaccination. Comments on this clonotype: Its antigen is currently unknown.

Findings and caveats of the study: Detected again after the booster were most primary-vaccination clones, at 95% to 98% CD4 and 70% to 90% CD8. Clonotypes found in both CD4 and CD8 compartments made up a small share. It was a weaker secondary response, yet one that peaked faster, at day 5 versus 15.

The length of the CDR3 is 17 residues. The junction had 9 bases not matched to a gene; V was cut back by 6 bases and J by 0 bases. CDR1 and CDR2 (germline): SNHLY, FYNNEI. TCRdb processed the 5' RACE reads anew with MiXCR; each CDR3 protein has one entry. The sample includes 250,000 to 300,000 distinct CDR3 sequences, around 8.6% of them seen just once. This sample comprised CD4+ T cells sorted from PBMCs, obtained 5 days after the yellow fever booster vaccination. V usage is TRBV2 and J usage is TRBJ1-5; TRBD1 agrees at 9 bases. This receptor was identified in a man between 18 and 35 years old who received the YFV17D yellow fever vaccine. The CDR3: CASSFGQGSNSNQPQHF. CDR3 nucleotide sequence: TGTGCCAGCAGCTTCGGACAGGGGAGTAATAGCAATCAGCCCCAGCATTTT.